The present entry profiles one T cell receptor beta chain with its context. What antigen it recognizes has not been identified. Per-base qualities were not stored, and no clone one base away is much larger. The data originate from a study of T cell responses to AZD1222 COVID-19 vaccine (dated by TCRdb to the early 2020s). Describing the broader study: Because spike-specific TCR depth and breadth did not differ between the two schedules, AZD1222 recipients who got a second dose at roughly 4 weeks were pooled with those who got a second dose at roughly 12 weeks. TCR sequencing was performed for over 230 trial participants, of whom 200 to 210 were given two doses of AZD1222 and 26 were given two doses of MenACWY control vaccine. Enrollment into the trials was organized by age into subgroups of 18-55, 56-69 and 70-plus years, and those subgroups contained roughly 160, 29 and 62 TCR-sequenced participants, respectively. The investigation overall reported the following: The 56-69-year group was small, and its depth increase did not reach significance, likely because of low power. CD4 TCRs associated with the vaccine covered the entire spike protein, and the dominant responses were in regions 160-218 and 743-854. Participants were mostly white British, with more females than males. The authors suggested clonal diversity may have been underestimated. Because no day 14 peak-response samples were available, the repertoires could be characterized only after the peak T cell response. After two AZD1222 doses, both the breadth and the depth of spike-specific TCRs were significantly higher than at day 0 and than in MenACWY recipients. Reportedly, close to half of the unique spike-specific TCRs recognized epitopes lying outside the regions that are mutated in the B.1.351 and B.1.1.7 variants. Only five to seven AZD1222 recipients were SARS-CoV-2 seropositive at baseline, limiting conclusions about previously exposed vaccinees.

In light of the paper, this sample's time point label describes: baseline before first vaccination. The vaccinee samples were drawn from two UK trials, COV001 and COV002, one of which was a single-blind randomized controlled phase 2/3 trial testing AZD1222 (ChAdOx1 nCoV-19) in healthy adults. For TCRbeta chain sequencing, PBMC samples from trial participants were taken at day 0 and at day 28 after the second dose. The CDR3 regions of human TCRbeta chains were analyzed by immunosequencing. In the authors' own workflow: Repertoire TCRs were checked for matches against a reference library of SARS-CoV-2-specific TCRs that had been generated using the MIRA antigen-specificity platform. Breadth meant the fraction of unique TCRs that were SARS-CoV-2-associated, whereas depth meant the fraction of total T cells that were SARS-CoV-2-associated. Using the MIRA data, every spike-specific TCR was mapped to the spike region that the TCR reacted to and assigned to either a CD4 or a CD8 class. Log10-transformed breadth and depth values were compared by one-way ANOVA with Sidak's multiple comparisons tests. Imported from immuneACCESS, the table was reduced by TCRdb to in-frame sequences with V and J called. These copies leave out some clones; in studies compared against another copy, an unresolved V gene accounts for under half, and the cause of the remainder is not known. D and trimming come from the DNA, and the V and J calls and clone size come from that table. The sample table contains about 120,000 clones; only one count was recorded for approximately 87% of them. 12% of the sample is taken by the ten largest.

Trimming removed 4 bases from V and 9 bases from J; the gene matches leave 13 bases unexplained. Spanning cysteine to phenylalanine, the CDR3 consists of 16 amino acids. Only CDR3 DNA remains: 48 bases, in frame from the first base. In the germline V gene (reference sequence), CDR1 corresponds to SGHNT and CDR2 to YYREEE. This TCR was recovered from an adult in good health. This receptor chain uses TRBV5-4 and TRBJ1-6; 7 middle bases align to TRBD1. The source was peripheral blood, collected on day 0 of AZD1222 vaccination. The CDR3 corresponds to CASSHLSTGTGSPLHF. The nucleotides read TGTGCCAGCAGCCATCTCTCGACAGGGACGGGTTCACCCCTCCACTTT.